Each of the 20 T cell receptor beta chains below was sequenced from the same sample in a study of T cell responses to AZD1222 COVID-19 vaccine. Assay used: immunoSEQ multiplex PCR; TCRdb lists only in-frame clones, some missing. The table has about 86,000 clones, approximately 82% seen once. This specimen was peripheral blood, taken on day 0 of AZD1222 vaccination. These receptors were collected from an adult in good health.

The J gene is TRBJ2-4, the V gene TRBV27; D is possibly TRBD2 (6 bases). There are 17 residues in the CDR3. The V gene lost 6 bases and the J gene lost 1 base, with 19 bases spanning the gap. Germline CDR1 reads MNHEY; CDR2 reads SMNVEV (reference sequence). The CDR3, as DNA: TGTGCCAGCAGACTAGCTTCTTCAGGGATGGCCAAAAACATTCAGTACTTC. Translation gives CASRLASSGMAKNIQYF.

V gene TRBV30 combines with J gene TRBJ2-5, with D unclear. CDR1 GTSNPN and CDR2 SVGIG come from the germline V gene (reference sequence). V was shortened by 0 bases and J by 7 bases, with 9 bases between the two germline ends. This CDR3 region has 12 residues. CDR3 loop: CAWSVQDGTQYF. In DNA form, the CDR3 reads TGTGCCTGGAGTGTACAAGACGGGACCCAGTACTTC.

This clone has only one observation. This chain uses TRBV4-2 with TRBJ2-1; D is unresolved. The ends were cut back, 0 bases at V and 3 bases at J, with 15 bases in the middle. There are 17 residues in the CDR3. Per germline, CDR1 LGHNA and CDR2 YNFKEQ. CDR3 bases: TGTGCCAGCAGCCAAGATCCTGACACCAGGTTCTACAATGAGCAGTTCTTC. This codes for CASSQDPDTRFYNEQFF.

The rearrangement links TRBV3-1 (or the pseudogene TRBV3-2) to TRBJ2-2, with 10 bases aligning to TRBD2. CDR3 size: 16 residues. Germline V lookup: CDR1 LGHDT, CDR2 YNNKEL (reference sequence). The trim removed 3 bases at V and 3 bases at J, leaving 4 bases unmatched. CDR3 protein: CASSQLAGGHTGELFF. CDR3 in DNA: TGTGCCAGCAGCCAGTTAGCGGGAGGCCACACCGGGGAGCTGTTTTTT.

J is TRBJ2-1 and V is TRBV24-1, with D tentatively TRBD1 (5 bases). The V gene's germline CDR1 is KGHDR and CDR2 SFDVKD. With 0 bases removed from V and 6 bases from J, the gap between germline ends came to 5 bases. CDR3 length equals 13 residues. This CDR3 reads CATSDLQGNEQFF. The CDR3 DNA follows: TGTGCCACCAGTGATTTGCAGGGCAATGAGCAGTTCTTC.

The CDR3 DNA sequence: TGTGCCAGCTCACCACGGGGACAGGGCTTGAGCACTGAAGCTTTCTTT. It encodes CASSPRGQGLSTEAFF. The V and J genes are TRBV18 and TRBJ1-1; TRBD1 matches 9 bases. The CDR3 totals 16 residues. With V trimmed by 1 base and J by 4 bases, 7 bases remained unmatched. Germline CDR1 is KGHSH and CDR2 is LQKENI.

The V gene is TRBV18, the J gene TRBJ2-3; D is perhaps TRBD1 (6 bases). Trimming pared 3 bases from V and 0 bases from J, leaving 10 bases between. Germline V gene data show CDR1 as KGHSH and CDR2 as LQKENI. The CDR3 extends over 15 amino acids. CDR3 region: CASSPRTVSTDTQYF. CDR3 DNA sequence: TGTGCCAGCTCACCCCGGACAGTGAGCACAGATACGCAGTATTTT. The variable domain in full, with the rest retrieved from reference TRBV18 and TRBJ2-3, is NAGVMQNPRHLVRRRGQEARLRCSPMKGHSHVYWYRQLPEEGLKFMVYLQKENIIDESGMPKERFSAEFPKEGPSILRIQQVVRGDSAAYFCASSPRTVSTDTQYFGPGTRLTVL.

This chain's CDR3 is CASRTSGVQYF. Here the CDR3 DNA reads TGTGCCAGCAGAACTAGCGGGGTACAGTATTTT. The J gene is TRBJ2-3, the V gene TRBV27, with 10 positions matching TRBD2. After removal of 6 bases from V and 12 bases from J, the junction contained 3 bases not matched to a gene. CDR3 size: 11 residues. The germline V gene encodes CDR1 MNHEY and CDR2 SMNVEV (reference sequence).

V gene TRBV5-1 combines with J gene TRBJ1-5, with a tentative D call TRBD1 (5 bases). This CDR3 has 14 residues. V gave up 4 bases and J gave up 3 bases, with 11 bases separating them. CDR1 and CDR2 (germline): SGHRS, YFSETQ. The CDR3 sequence: CASSVDSPNQPQHF. CDR3 coding DNA: TGCGCCAGCAGCGTCGACAGTCCCAATCAGCCCCAGCATTTT.

V is TRBV5-1 and J is TRBJ1-1, with D possibly being TRBD1 (6 bases). This CDR3 comprises 14 residues. V was cut by 1 base and J by 0 bases, with 7 bases left in between. Germline V gives CDR1 SGHRS, CDR2 YFSETQ. The CDR3 region has the DNA TGCGCCAGCAGCTTGACAGGGCTGAACACTGAAGCTTTCTTT. Translating gives CASSLTGLNTEAFF.

The chain recombines TRBV24-1 with TRBJ2-6, with TRBD2 identical over 8 bases. Germline V gives CDR1 KGHDR, CDR2 SFDVKD. Unmatched junction bases numbered 4, after V lost 6 bases and J lost 1 base. This CDR3 contains 16 residues. In DNA form, the CDR3 reads TGTGCCACCAGTCCAGCGGGAGAGTCTGGGGCCAACGTCCTGACTTTC. It is translated as CATSPAGESGANVLTF.

This clone was detected only a few times. The V gene is TRBV6-5, the J gene TRBJ1-1, with D uncertain. The CDR3 length is 13 residues. V dropped 5 bases and J dropped 4 bases, with 11 bases sitting between them. Per the germline V gene, CDR1 is MNHEY and CDR2 is SVGAGI. The DNA of the CDR3 is TGTGCCAGCAGTCCTGAGGTCGGCACTGAAGCTTTCTTT. It specifies CASSPEVGTEAFF.

This chain links TRBV14 with TRBJ2-3; possible D gene TRBD2, 6 bases. The CDR3 length is 14 residues. Between the trimmed V and J ends, which lost 6 bases and 0 bases, there was a span of 10 bases. The V gene's germline CDR1 is SGHDN and CDR2 FVKESK. The CDR3 here is CASRSSASTDTQYF. CDR3 nucleotides: TGTGCCAGCAGGTCTAGCGCCAGCACAGATACGCAGTATTTT.

Only a few counts were recorded for this clone. The chain has TRBV5-6 and TRBJ2-3; 7 bases agree with TRBD1. The V and J ends lost 7 bases and 1 base, in that order; junction bases with no gene match: 6. CDR1 and CDR2 from the germline V gene are SGHDT and YYEEEE. This CDR3 region has 14 residues. The CDR3 sequence is CASAIGQGTDTQYF. The CDR3, as DNA: TGTGCCAGCGCGATAGGACAGGGCACAGATACGCAGTATTTT.

The chain carries TRBV10-2 and TRBJ2-3, with unresolved D. CDR1 and CDR2 (germline): WSHSY, SAAADI. Trimming took 6 bases from V and 2 from J, leaving 9 bases between them. The CDR3 loop spans 13 amino acids. The DNA for the CDR3 is TGCGCCAGCAGCGCCTTCCCCACAGATACGCAGTATTTT. Translating it yields CASSAFPTDTQYF.

V is TRBV30 and J is TRBJ2-1, with 10 bases lining up with TRBD2. Germline assignment: CDR1 GTSNPN and CDR2 SVGIG (reference sequence). The length of the CDR3 is 14 residues. V was pared by 0 bases and J by 8 bases, with 4 bases of the junction left unmatched. CDR3 coding DNA: TGTGCCTGGAGTGTTAGGACTAGCGGCCATGAGCAGTTCTTC. This codes for CAWSVRTSGHEQFF.

CDR3 sequence (DNA): TGTGCCAGCAGTTGGGACACCAGATACAATGAGCAGTTCTTC. Protein product: CASSWDTRYNEQFF. The chain joins TRBV27 to TRBJ2-1; maybe TRBD1 (6 bases). With 4 bases removed from V and 4 bases from J, the gap between germline ends came to 11 bases. Germline values: CDR1 MNHEY, CDR2 SMNVEV (reference sequence). The CDR3 contains 14 residues.

There are a few counts of this clone. The chain uses TRBV30 and TRBJ1-2; no clear D gene. Germline loops: CDR1 GTSNPN, CDR2 SVGIG (reference sequence). The CDR3 is 14 amino acids. V shed 0 bases and J shed 7 bases, with 15 bases lying between them. CDR3 loop: CAWSVPLRSPGYTF. The DNA for the CDR3 is TGTGCCTGGAGTGTACCTCTCAGGAGCCCTGGCTACACCTTC.

CDR3 sequence (DNA): TGTGCCAGCAGCCAGACTAGCGTCGGCAATGAGCAGTTCTTC. Its translation: CASSQTSVGNEQFF. The chain recombines TRBV5-4 with TRBJ2-1; 8 bases are a match to TRBD2. Trimming removed 4 bases from V and 6 bases from J; junction bases left unmatched: 6. Germline lookup yields CDR1 SGHNT and CDR2 YYREEE (reference sequence). The CDR3 covers 14 residues. Full variable domain (missing parts from reference TRBV5-4 and TRBJ2-1): ETGVTQSPTHLIKTRGQQVTLRCSSQSGHNTVSWYQQALGQGPQFIFQYYREEENGRGNFPPRFSGLQFPNYSSELNVNALELDDSALYLCASSQTSVGNEQFFGPGTRLTVL.

This chain uses TRBV28 with TRBJ2-1; weak D call: TRBD2 (5 bases). Looked up from germline, CDR1 is MDHEN and CDR2 is SYDVKM. Trimming took off 7 bases at V and 2 bases at J, with 9 bases between the two ends. The CDR3 runs to 13 residues. The CDR3, as DNA: TGTGCCAGCAAGGACGGGACCTACAATGAGCAGTTCTTC. Its protein is CASKDGTYNEQFF.